The rows below give T cell receptor beta chains drawn from one sample of a study of identical twins. TCRdb analysed the 5' RACE reads with MiXCR anew, one entry per CDR3 protein. The sample contains around 240,000 distinct CDR3 sequences, 5.5% to 7% of which appear only once. The same specimen was also included in a second study, on yellow fever vaccine responses in identical twins.

The source material was memory (CD45RO+) T cells sorted from blood. Receptor source: a woman in her late teens or twenties in good health. Both conserved end residues are part of each CDR3. The D gene is left open where the match is weak. Where a row states a size, it is once, few, many or the class of an expanded clone; other rows omit it.

v_gene	d_gene	j_gene	abundance	CDR3aa	CDR3nt
TRBV29-1	TRBD2	TRBJ2-7	many	CSVGLAGVTAYEQYF	TGCAGCGTCGGACTAGCGGGAGTTACGGCCTACGAGCAGTACTTC
TRBV12-3/TRBV12-4	-	TRBJ1-5	few	CASSPQAGLNQPQHF	TGTGCCAGCAGCCCACAGGCGGGACTCAATCAGCCCCAGCATTTT
TRBV20-1	TRBD2	TRBJ2-7	-	CSPLTLAGGPREQYF	TGCAGTCCTTTAACCCTAGCGGGAGGGCCTCGGGAGCAGTACTTC
TRBV3-1	TRBD2	TRBJ2-3	-	CASRVTSGSVGTQYF	TGTGCCAGCAGGGTTACTAGCGGGAGTGTAGGTACGCAGTATTTT
TRBV20-1	TRBD2	TRBJ2-2	-	CSARRTSGRVTGELFF	TGCAGTGCTAGGCGGACTAGCGGGAGGGTCACCGGGGAGCTGTTTTTT
TRBV5-1	TRBD2	TRBJ2-3	many	CASSLEGSGGRKKYF	TGCGCCAGCAGCTTGGAAGGTAGCGGGGGCCGGAAAAAGTATTTT
TRBV5-6	-	TRBJ1-4	few	CASSLIPEKLFF	TGTGCCAGCAGCTTGATTCCGGAAAAACTGTTTTTT
TRBV7-9	-	TRBJ1-1	-	CASSLYLREAFF	TGTGCCAGCAGCTTATATCTTCGAGAAGCTTTCTTT
TRBV24-1	TRBD1	TRBJ2-5	-	CATSAQDRVDETQYF	TGTGCCACCAGTGCCCAGGACAGGGTAGATGAGACCCAGTACTTC
TRBV5-1	TRBD2	TRBJ2-1	few	CASSAASGGFYNEQFF	TGCGCCAGCAGCGCCGCTAGCGGGGGCTTCTACAATGAGCAGTTCTTC
TRBV15	TRBD2	TRBJ2-1	many	CATSKSPGLVVNEQFF	TGTGCCACCAGCAAATCCCCGGGACTAGTAGTCAATGAGCAGTTCTTC
TRBV12-3/TRBV12-4	TRBD1	TRBJ1-6	-	CASKEQGAYNSPLHF	TGTGCCAGCAAAGAACAGGGGGCTTATAATTCACCCCTCCACTTT
TRBV5-1	TRBD1	TRBJ2-1	few	CASSYGQGAGNEQFF	TGCGCCAGCAGCTACGGACAGGGGGCAGGCAATGAGCAGTTCTTC
TRBV7-2	-	TRBJ1-1	many	CASSLVGGVTEAFF	TGTGCCAGCAGCTTAGTGGGAGGGGTCACTGAAGCTTTCTTT
TRBV7-9	-	TRBJ2-5	-	CASSKNLRGGETQYF	TGTGCCAGCAGCAAAAACCTCAGGGGTGGGGAGACCCAGTACTTC
TRBV12-3/TRBV12-4	TRBD2	TRBJ2-2	many	CASTLAGGPDGELFF	TGTGCCAGCACCCTAGCGGGAGGGCCTGACGGGGAGCTGTTTTTT
TRBV5-1	TRBD2	TRBJ2-1	-	CASSLMASGGAAEQFF	TGCGCCAGCAGCTTGATGGCTAGCGGGGGGGCCGCTGAGCAGTTCTTC
TRBV12-3/TRBV12-4	-	TRBJ2-2	many	CASRISNTGELFF	TGTGCCAGCAGGATTTCGAACACCGGGGAGCTGTTTTTT
TRBV28	TRBD1	TRBJ2-3	-	CASSLGGTGVTDTQYF	TGTGCCAGCAGTTTGGGCGGGACAGGGGTAACAGATACGCAGTATTTT
TRBV20-1	-	TRBJ2-2	-	CSARDGPRELFF	TGCAGTGCTAGAGACGGACCCCGGGAGCTGTTTTTT
TRBV12-3/TRBV12-4	-	TRBJ2-1	-	CASSQDDSRRVF	TGTGCCAGCAGTCAGGATGACTCCCGCAGGGTCTTC
TRBV6-2/TRBV6-3	-	TRBJ2-5	few	CASRPRGGGPQETQYF	TGTGCCAGCCGACCTCGAGGGGGGGGACCTCAAGAGACCCAGTACTTC
TRBV5-1	TRBD1	TRBJ1-2	-	CASKDRGLSGYTF	TGCGCCAGCAAAGACAGGGGGCTCTCTGGCTACACCTTC
TRBV10-3	TRBD1	TRBJ1-1	many	CASLKEGAAEAFF	TGTGCCAGCCTAAAGGAGGGGGCGGCTGAAGCTTTCTTT
TRBV7-6	-	TRBJ2-3	many	CASSLVGETDTQYF	TGTGCCAGCAGCTTAGTAGGGGAAACAGATACGCAGTATTTT
TRBV7-9	TRBD2	TRBJ2-2	many	CASSARTSGTGELFF	TGTGCCAGCAGCGCCAGGACTAGCGGTACCGGGGAGCTGTTTTTT
TRBV6-4	TRBD2	TRBJ2-2	many	CASSETSGNTGELFF	TGTGCCAGCAGTGAGACTAGCGGGAACACCGGGGAGCTGTTTTTT
TRBV5-1	TRBD1	TRBJ2-3	many	CASSLGRGLLSDTQYF	TGCGCCAGCAGCTTGGGTAGGGGGCTCTTGTCAGATACGCAGTATTTT
TRBV12-3/TRBV12-4	-	TRBJ1-1	-	CASRSGPNTEAFF	TGTGCCAGCAGGTCCGGCCCGAACACTGAAGCTTTCTTT
TRBV3-1	-	TRBJ2-1	many	CASSLYNNEQFF	TGTGCCAGCAGCCTCTACAACAATGAGCAGTTCTTC
TRBV18	TRBD2	TRBJ2-1	many	CASSPVAGGYNNEQFF	TGTGCCAGCTCACCTGTAGCGGGAGGGTACAACAATGAGCAGTTCTTC
TRBV15	-	TRBJ2-3	many	CATSRGVGTQYF	TGTGCCACCAGCAGAGGAGTCGGTACGCAGTATTTT
TRBV5-1	TRBD2	TRBJ2-7	many	CASSLSGASYEQYF	TGCGCCAGCAGCTTAAGCGGGGCCAGCTACGAGCAGTACTTC
TRBV7-6	-	TRBJ2-5	few	CASSESQETQYF	TGTGCCAGCAGCGAATCCCAAGAGACCCAGTACTTC
TRBV28	-	TRBJ2-7	-	CASSLVLPYDQYF	TGTGCCAGCAGTTTGGTCCTTCCCTACGATCAGTACTTC
TRBV12-3/TRBV12-4	-	TRBJ1-1	many	CASGRQANTEAFF	TGTGCCAGCGGGAGACAGGCGAACACTGAAGCTTTCTTT
TRBV12-5	-	TRBJ2-5	-	CASVGVKQETQYF	TGTGCTAGTGTCGGAGTCAAACAAGAGACCCAGTACTTC
TRBV12-3/TRBV12-4	TRBD2	TRBJ2-1	many	CASSFIAGAPTHEQFF	TGTGCCAGCAGTTTTATAGCGGGAGCCCCCACACATGAGCAGTTCTTC
TRBV3-1	-	TRBJ2-7	-	CASSPLMSGNEQYF	TGTGCCAGCAGCCCGCTGATGTCGGGGAACGAGCAGTACTTC
TRBV28	TRBD2	TRBJ2-7	-	CASSLLAGSYEQYF	TGTGCCAGCAGTTTACTAGCGGGCTCCTACGAGCAGTACTTC